The 15 T cell receptor beta chains given below trace back to one sample, sequenced in a study of Tregs in tolerant kidney transplant recipients. Profiled with immunoSEQ multiplex PCR; TCRdb holds only in-frame clones, not every one. The data show some 250,000 clones, approximately 84% seen once. The specimen was CD4+ T cells from blood. These receptors were obtained from a human donor in good health.

The chain couples TRBV19 to TRBJ1-6; 9 bases match TRBD1. Germline CDR1 reads LNHDA; CDR2 reads SQIVND (reference sequence). The CDR3 length is 16 residues. V trimming: 4 bases; J trimming: 3 bases; junction bases outside the gene matches: 4. CDR3 region: CASSKDRGNYNSPLHF. The CDR3 coding sequence is TGTGCCAGTAGTAAGGACAGGGGAAACTATAATTCACCCCTCCACTTT.

V usage is TRBV14 and J usage is TRBJ2-1, with D possibly TRBD1 on 6 matching bases. Between the trimmed V and J ends, which lost 1 base and 4 bases, there was a span of 14 bases. The CDR3 is 16 amino acids. Germline CDR1 reads SGHDN; CDR2 reads FVKESK. For the CDR3, the DNA is TGTGCCAGCAGCCAAGGCCCCGGGACAATTTACAATGAGCAGTTCTTC. Encoded protein: CASSQGPGTIYNEQFF.

V gene TRBV5-6 combines with J gene TRBJ1-2; D perhaps matches TRBD1 (5 bases). Germline V gene lookup returns CDR1 SGHDT and CDR2 YYEEEE. Trimming stripped 0 bases from V and 4 bases from J, with 10 bases between. CDR3 size: 14 residues. The CDR3 DNA is TGTGCCAGCAGCTTGGGGGACGGAATCTATGGCTACACCTTC. Translated, it gives CASSLGDGIYGYTF.

This chain connects TRBV19 to TRBJ1-1, with 8 positions matching TRBD1. The CDR3 has 14 amino acids. The V and J ends lost 5 bases and 5 bases, in that order; junction bases with no gene match: 7. The germline gives CDR1 LNHDA, CDR2 SQIVND (reference sequence). As DNA, the CDR3 is TGTGCCAGTAGTCGAACAGGGGGAAGGACTGAAGCTTTCTTT. As protein: CASSRTGGRTEAFF.

As regards this clone: Additional DNA sequences in this sample encode the identical CDR3. This chain joins TRBV20-1 and TRBJ1-5; D gene uncertain. Trimming took 5 bases from V and 4 from J, leaving 6 bases between them. Germline V gene lookup returns CDR1 DFQATT and CDR2 SNEGSKA (reference sequence). This CDR3 contains 11 residues. The CDR3 bases are TGCAGTGCTGCCGGAAATCAGCCCCAGCATTTT. Its translation: CSAAGNQPQHF.

The chain employs TRBV9 and TRBJ2-7, with 7 bases identical to TRBD2. Trimming removed 0 bases from V and 3 bases from J; junction bases left unmatched: 6. The CDR3 contains 15 residues. From germline, CDR1 is SGDLS and CDR2 YYNGEE. CDR3 DNA: TGTGCCAGCAGCGTAGGTCTAGCGGAGAGCTACGAGCAGTACTTC. Translating gives CASSVGLAESYEQYF. Full variable domain (remainder filled in from reference TRBV9 and TRBJ2-7): DSGVTQTPKHLITATGQRVTLRCSPRSGDLSVYWYQQSLDQGLQFLIQYYNGEERAKGNILERFSAQQFPDLHSELNLSSLELGDSALYFCASSVGLAESYEQYFGPGTRLTVT.

The V and J genes are TRBV7-8 and TRBJ2-5; either TRBD1 or TRBD2 may supply D (7 bases each). Trimming took off 7 bases at V and 2 bases at J, with 20 bases between the two ends. Germline CDR1 and CDR2: SGHVS and FQNEAQ. This CDR3 contains 16 residues. The CDR3 coding sequence is TGTGCCAGCACACAGGGGACGGGGGGCGTACAAGAGACCCAGTACTTC. Translation gives CASTQGTGGVQETQYF.

The genes are TRBV2 and TRBJ2-1, with D unresolved. The germline V and J ends were trimmed by 6 bases and 4 bases, with 16 bases remaining between them. This CDR3 has 15 amino acids. Germline CDR1 and CDR2: SNHLY and FYNNEI. CDR3 in DNA: TGTGCCAGCAGGTTCGGTGATTTGCATTACAATGAGCAGTTCTTC. Translated, it gives CASRFGDLHYNEQFF. The full variable domain, completed using reference TRBV2 and TRBJ2-1, is EPEVTQTPSHQVTQMGQEVILRCVPISNHLYFYWYRQILGQKVEFLVSFYNNEISEKSEIFDDQFSVERPDGSNFTLKIRSTKLEDSAMYFCASRFGDLHYNEQFFGPGTRLTVL.

The rearrangement links TRBV27 to TRBJ1-1; D is undetermined. Trimming took off 3 bases at V and 0 bases at J, with 8 bases between the two ends. Per the germline V gene, CDR1 is MNHEY and CDR2 is SMNVEV (reference sequence). This CDR3 is 14 amino acids long. In DNA form, the CDR3 reads TGTGCCAGCAGTTTGCTATCCATGAACACTGAAGCTTTCTTT. It is translated as CASSLLSMNTEAFF.

The chain combines TRBV7-9 with TRBJ2-3, with 9 nucleotides matching TRBD1. The CDR3 extends over 15 amino acids. The germline V gene encodes CDR1 SEHNR and CDR2 FQNEAQ (reference sequence). Trimming removed 5 bases from V and 2 bases from J; junction bases left unmatched: 5. CDR3 sequence: CASSQRTGATDTQYF. For the CDR3, the DNA is TGTGCCAGCAGCCAAAGGACAGGGGCCACAGATACGCAGTATTTT.

This rearrangement joins TRBV6-1 to TRBJ1-2, with D maybe TRBD1 (6 bases). CDR3 length equals 13 residues. Trimming took 6 bases from V and 4 from J, leaving 12 bases between them. Germline V gene sequence: CDR1 MNHNS, CDR2 SASEGT. The CDR3 DNA reads as TGTGCCAGCAGCCCCCCGGACAGCTATGGCTACACCTTC. It specifies CASSPPDSYGYTF.

The chain couples TRBV30 to TRBJ1-5; D call uncertain. There are 16 residues in the CDR3. The germline CDR1 and CDR2 sequences are GTSNPN and SVGIG (reference sequence). Trimming shortened V by 1 base and J by 0 bases, and 13 bases separated the two germline ends. The CDR3 DNA sequence: TGTGCCTGGAGTGGTAGAAGGCAGCTTAGCAATCAGCCCCAGCATTTT. As protein: CAWSGRRQLSNQPQHF.

J is TRBJ1-2 and V is TRBV7-2, with D perhaps matching TRBD1 (6 bases). Germline-derived CDR1 and CDR2 are SGHTA and FQGNSA. V lost 5 bases to trimming and J lost 4 bases, with 11 bases between them. CDR3 length equals 13 residues. The CDR3 region is CASSEDRAYGYTF. CDR3 bases: TGTGCCAGCAGCGAGGACAGAGCCTATGGCTACACCTTC.

The V gene is TRBV19, the J gene TRBJ2-7; TRBD2 might be the D (6 bases). The germline V and J ends were trimmed by 5 bases and 2 bases, with 16 bases remaining between them. The CDR3 spans 15 residues. Per the germline V gene, CDR1 is LNHDA and CDR2 is SQIVND (reference sequence). The CDR3 protein is CASSDGGGAPYEQYF. The CDR3 DNA sequence: TGTGCCAGTAGTGACGGTGGAGGGGCCCCCTACGAGCAGTACTTC.

The chain combines TRBV7-8 with TRBJ1-4, with a tentative D call TRBD1 (6 bases). This CDR3 contains 14 residues. V was pared by 5 bases and J by 8 bases, with 15 bases between. Germline assignment: CDR1 SGHVS and CDR2 FQNEAQ. CDR3 protein: CASSVGGGEEKLFF. The CDR3 DNA is TGTGCCAGCAGCGTGGGGGGCGGGGAAGAAAAACTGTTTTTT.